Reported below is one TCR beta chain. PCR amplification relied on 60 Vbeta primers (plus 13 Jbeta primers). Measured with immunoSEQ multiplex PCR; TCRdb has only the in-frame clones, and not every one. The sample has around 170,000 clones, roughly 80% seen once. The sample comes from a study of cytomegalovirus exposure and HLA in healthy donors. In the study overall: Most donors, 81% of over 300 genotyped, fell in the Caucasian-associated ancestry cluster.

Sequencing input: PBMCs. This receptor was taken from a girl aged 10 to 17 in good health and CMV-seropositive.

The DNA for the CDR3 is TGTGCCAGCAGCTCCCGACACCGCGATAGCACAGATACGCAGTATTTT. Residues: CASSSRHRDSTDTQYF. This chain uses TRBV7-8 with TRBJ2-3; no definite D call. The CDR3 has 16 amino acids. Germline-derived CDR1 and CDR2 are SGHVS and FQNEAQ. V lost 4 bases to trimming and J lost 0 bases, with 14 bases between them. Full variable domain (missing parts from reference TRBV7-8 and TRBJ2-3): GAGVSQSPRYKVAKRGQDVALRCDPISGHVSLFWYQQALGQGPEFLTYFQNEAQLDKSGLPSDRFFAERPEGSVSTLKIQRTQQEDSAVYLCASSSRHRDSTDTQYFGPGTRLTVL.